These T cell receptor beta chains were read from a single sample in a study of OX40 agonist ivuxolimab in advanced cancers. TCRdb's copy holds only in-frame clones and misses some; the assay was immunoSEQ multiplex PCR. The data show tens of thousands of clones, 75% to 85% seen once. The material sequenced was CD4+ or CD8+ T cells sorted from blood, taken in a trial of the OX40 agonist ivuxolimab. Receptors originate from an adult with an advanced solid tumor such as melanoma, head and neck, liver or kidney cancer. The CDR3 runs from the conserved cysteine through the conserved F or W. Fields, in order: D gene, V gene, clone size, J gene, CDR3 protein, CDR3 DNA. D genes are given only for firm matches. Only some rows state a clone size, as once, few, many or a class for expanded clones.

NA	TRBV19	NA	TRBJ2-4	CASRDEGGLAKNIQYF	TGTGCCAGTAGGGACGAGGGTGGTCTAGCCAAAAACATTCAGTACTTC
TRBD1	TRBV6-1	NA	TRBJ2-3	CASSEAARGRVDTQYF	TGTGCCAGCAGTGAAGCTGCCAGGGGGCGTGTAGATACGCAGTATTTT
NA	TRBV7-9	NA	TRBJ1-2	CASSLARGVGGYTF	TGTGCCAGCAGCTTAGCGCGGGGGGTTGGTGGCTACACCTTC
NA	TRBV14	few	TRBJ2-5	CASSQARGGTQYF	TGTGCCAGCAGCCAAGCCCGAGGGGGGACCCAGTACTTC
TRBD1	TRBV30	NA	TRBJ1-5	CAWSTGTGVQPQHF	TGTGCCTGGAGTACCGGGACAGGGGTTCAGCCCCAGCATTTT
NA	TRBV19	few	TRBJ2-2	CASRDMPRAGELFF	TGTGCCAGTAGGGACATGCCACGCGCCGGGGAGCTGTTTTTT
TRBD1	TRBV6-5	NA	TRBJ1-6	CASSSIGTGNSPLHF	TGTGCCAGCAGTTCCATCGGGACAGGGAATTCACCCCTCCACTTT
NA	TRBV6-1	NA	TRBJ1-5	CASSERQATSYSNQPQHF	TGTGCCAGCAGTGAACGGCAGGCCACCTCTTATAGCAATCAGCCCCAGCATTTT
NA	TRBV29-1	NA	TRBJ2-7	CSVQTAYEQYF	TGCAGCGTTCAGACAGCCTACGAGCAGTACTTC
NA	TRBV18	NA	TRBJ2-7	CASSPLSGDEQYF	TGTGCCAGCTCACCTCTAAGCGGAGACGAGCAGTACTTC
TRBD1	TRBV7-6	NA	TRBJ2-2	CASSGGTGGRTGELFF	TGTGCCAGCAGCGGGGGGACAGGGGGCAGGACCGGGGAGCTGTTTTTT
NA	TRBV19	NA	TRBJ2-3	CASSISGHTDTQYF	TGTGCCAGTAGTATCTCGGGGCACACAGATACGCAGTATTTT
NA	TRBV5-5	NA	TRBJ2-2	CASSSRLDGELFF	TGTGCCAGCAGCTCCCGACTGGATGGGGAGCTGTTTTTT
NA	TRBV7-2	NA	TRBJ2-7	CASSLAGSHEQYF	TGTGCCAGCAGCTTAGCCGGGTCCCACGAGCAGTACTTC
NA	TRBV5-1	NA	TRBJ1-1	CASSSSNSEAFF	TGCGCCAGCAGCTCCTCCAATAGTGAAGCTTTCTTT
NA	TRBV9	NA	TRBJ2-5	CASSVGDLKDTQYF	TGTGCCAGCAGCGTAGGGGACCTAAAAGATACCCAGTACTTC
NA	TRBV7-9	NA	TRBJ2-7	CASSLAQGGFSYEQYF	TGTGCCAGCAGCTTAGCGCAGGGGGGTTTTTCCTACGAGCAGTACTTC
NA	TRBV21-1	NA	TRBJ2-4	CASSRVGSPNIQYF	TGTGCCAGCAGCCGGGTAGGCAGCCCCAACATTCAGTACTTC
TRBD1	TRBV5-1	NA	TRBJ1-6	CASSRSGTGDSPLHF	TGCGCCAGCAGCAGATCCGGGACAGGTGATTCACCCCTCCACTTT
NA	TRBV18	NA	TRBJ2-7	CASSLIVETFSEQYF	TGTGCCAGCTCACTTATAGTAGAAACCTTTTCCGAGCAGTACTTC
NA	TRBV5-8	once	TRBJ1-2	CASSAGGRRALYGYTF	TGTGCCAGCAGCGCCGGGGGAAGGCGGGCTTTATATGGCTACACCTTC
NA	TRBV4-1	NA	TRBJ2-3	CASSRIPRPSTDTQYF	TGCGCCAGCAGCCGAATTCCCCGACCAAGCACAGATACGCAGTATTTT
TRBD1	TRBV14	once	TRBJ1-4	CASSIRGQGYEKLFF	TGTGCCAGCAGCATCCGGGGACAGGGGTACGAAAAACTGTTTTTT
NA	TRBV7-6	NA	TRBJ1-4	CASSLYNRPTTNEKLFF	TGTGCCAGCAGCTTATATAACAGACCAACAACTAATGAAAAACTGTTTTTT
NA	TRBV29-1	NA	TRBJ2-5	CSVSRQVQETQYF	TGCAGCGTTTCCCGACAGGTCCAAGAGACCCAGTACTTC
NA	TRBV10-1	NA	TRBJ1-5	CASRRVVGANQPQHF	TGCGCCAGCAGACGGGTAGTAGGGGCTAATCAGCCCCAGCATTTT
TRBD1	TRBV5-1	NA	TRBJ1-4	CASSSRTGKNEKLFF	TGCGCCAGCAGCTCGCGGACAGGGAAAAATGAAAAACTGTTTTTT
TRBD1	TRBV6-5	NA	TRBJ1-6	CASTLDRQNSPLHF	TGTGCCAGCACTCTGGACAGGCAAAATTCACCCCTCCACTTT